This T cell receptor beta chain is drawn from a study of OX40 agonist ivuxolimab in advanced cancers. The table came from immunoSEQ multiplex PCR; TCRdb's copy has only in-frame clones and leaves some out. The table shows fewer than 85,000 clones, with over 65% occurring only once. Trimming removed 2 bases from V and 8 bases from J, with 10 bases in between. Looked up from germline, CDR1 is KGHSH and CDR2 is LQKENI. The CDR3 extends over 13 amino acids. This sequence joins TRBV18 and TRBJ2-1; D might be TRBD2 (7 bases). Sample: CD4+ or CD8+ T cells sorted from blood, taken in a trial of the OX40 agonist ivuxolimab. This sequence was found in an adult with an advanced solid tumor such as melanoma, head and neck, liver or kidney cancer. The CDR3 reads CASSPGGGDEQFF. CDR3 nucleotides: TGTGCCAGCTCACCAGGGGGGGGCGATGAGCAGTTCTTC.